This T cell receptor beta chain was sequenced in a study of blood T cells in healthy people across ages. A J-beta primer mix and a sample-barcoded 5' primer were used in a second PCR of about 7 to 12 cycles. TCRdb re-derived calls from the 5' RACE reads in MiXCR, one entry per CDR3 protein. Among roughly 1,100,000 distinct CDR3 sequences, roughly 24% were seen once, and the ten largest hold less than 0.75%. This CDR3 is built from 15 residues. The germline V gene encodes CDR1 SGHNT and CDR2 YENEEA. This clonotype was found a few times. This same sample was also taken into another study, of T cells of mothers and their children. This second report adds: Donors comprised three healthy Caucasian mothers plus their six children. Each mother gave over 8 million TCR beta CDR3 reads; each child, some 3 million.

The sample consisted of blood. The chain joins TRBV11-3 to TRBJ2-5; tentative D call: TRBD2 (5 bases). The J call may not be correct, given that the DNA end is closer to TRBJ2-1. This TCR derives from a girl under 10 years old in good health. CDR3 nucleotide sequence: TGTGCCAGCAGCCCGAAAAGGATCGGAGGCAATGAGCAGTTCTTC. Protein: CASSPKRIGGNEQFF.